These T cell receptor beta chains were read from a single sample in a study of OX40 agonist ivuxolimab in advanced cancers. Measured with immunoSEQ multiplex PCR; TCRdb has only the in-frame clones, and not every one. The table has 30,000 to 40,000 clones, 87% seen once. This sample comprised CD4+ or CD8+ T cells sorted from blood, obtained in a trial of the OX40 agonist ivuxolimab. The source of these receptors is an adult with an advanced solid tumor such as melanoma, head and neck, liver or kidney cancer. CDR3s include the opening cysteine and the closing phenylalanine or tryptophan. Each record gives: J gene, clone size, D gene, V gene, CDR3 DNA, CDR3 protein. A D gene is named only where the DNA matches it firmly. Clone sizes are given selectively: once, few, many, or a class where the clone is expanded.

J gene: TRBJ1-2; clone size: .; D gene: .; V gene: TRBV9; CDR3 DNA: TGTGCCAGCAGCCCGGAGGGACGGGAAGCGATGGGATTTGGCTACACCTTC; CDR3 protein: CASSPEGREAMGFGYTF
J gene: TRBJ2-3; clone size: .; D gene: TRBD2; V gene: TRBV4-3; CDR3 DNA: TGCGCCAGCAGCCAAGATCGGGCGGGGGGCACAGATACGCAGTATTTT; CDR3 protein: CASSQDRAGGTDTQYF
J gene: TRBJ2-2; clone size: once; D gene: TRBD1; V gene: TRBV11-2; CDR3 DNA: TGTGCCAGCAGCCCAGGGACAGGGGGGACGAACACCGGGGAGCTGTTTTTT; CDR3 protein: CASSPGTGGTNTGELFF
J gene: TRBJ2-7; clone size: .; D gene: .; V gene: TRBV27; CDR3 DNA: TGTGCCAGCAGTCTCCGGGGGCCCTACGAGCAGTACTTC; CDR3 protein: CASSLRGPYEQYF
J gene: TRBJ1-4; clone size: .; D gene: TRBD1; V gene: TRBV7-2; CDR3 DNA: TGTGCCAGCAGCTTAGGGACGGTACAGGGGGTGGGTGAAAAACTGTTTTTT; CDR3 protein: CASSLGTVQGVGEKLFF
J gene: TRBJ1-4; clone size: .; D gene: .; V gene: TRBV11-2; CDR3 DNA: TGTGCCAGCAGCTCGTCAGGGTTTGAAAAACTGTTTTTT; CDR3 protein: CASSSSGFEKLFF
J gene: TRBJ1-1; clone size: .; D gene: TRBD1; V gene: TRBV30; CDR3 DNA: TGTGCCTGGAGTGTTCAGGGGGCCACTGAAGCTTTCTTT; CDR3 protein: CAWSVQGATEAFF
J gene: TRBJ2-3; clone size: .; D gene: .; V gene: TRBV27; CDR3 DNA: TGTGCCAGCAGTTTCGTGTCGGGCTACACAGATACGCAGTATTTT; CDR3 protein: CASSFVSGYTDTQYF
J gene: TRBJ1-1; clone size: .; D gene: .; V gene: TRBV7-2; CDR3 DNA: TGTGCCAGCAGCTTAGTAGGAGGGGGCACTGAAGCTTTCTTT; CDR3 protein: CASSLVGGGTEAFF
J gene: TRBJ2-1; clone size: .; D gene: TRBD2; V gene: TRBV7-2; CDR3 DNA: TGTGCCAGCAGCACCCCTACTAGCGGGGGGGCGGGGGATGAGCAGTTCTTC; CDR3 protein: CASSTPTSGGAGDEQFF
J gene: TRBJ1-1; clone size: .; D gene: .; V gene: TRBV4-2; CDR3 DNA: TGTGCCAGCAGCGCCCGACCCGGAACCGGTATGAACACTGAAGCTTTCTTT; CDR3 protein: CASSARPGTGMNTEAFF
J gene: TRBJ2-3; clone size: .; D gene: .; V gene: TRBV19; CDR3 DNA: TGTGCCAGTAGTCCGGCGACAGGTCCAGATACGCAGTATTTT; CDR3 protein: CASSPATGPDTQYF
J gene: TRBJ2-2; clone size: .; D gene: .; V gene: TRBV7-6; CDR3 DNA: TGTGCCAGCAGCTTAGGTTACGGGGAGCTGTTTTTT; CDR3 protein: CASSLGYGELFF
J gene: TRBJ2-7; clone size: .; D gene: TRBD2; V gene: TRBV11-2; CDR3 DNA: TGTGCCAGCAGTATGTATCGTGCGGGAGGCACCTACGAGCAGTACTTC; CDR3 protein: CASSMYRAGGTYEQYF
J gene: TRBJ2-7; clone size: .; D gene: .; V gene: TRBV5-1; CDR3 DNA: TGCGCCAGCAGCTTGGAGCAGGGCTACGAGCAGTACTTC; CDR3 protein: CASSLEQGYEQYF
J gene: TRBJ2-7; clone size: .; D gene: .; V gene: TRBV9; CDR3 DNA: TGTGCCAGCAGCGTTGGGGGGAACTCCTACGAGCAGTACTTC; CDR3 protein: CASSVGGNSYEQYF
J gene: TRBJ2-1; clone size: few; D gene: TRBD1; V gene: TRBV11-2; CDR3 DNA: TGTGCCAGCAGCTTATCTTTTGGGACAGGGGGCGCGAATGAGCAGTTCTTC; CDR3 protein: CASSLSFGTGGANEQFF
J gene: TRBJ2-1; clone size: .; D gene: TRBD2; V gene: TRBV9; CDR3 DNA: TGTGCCAGCAGCGTAGAAGGCAGCGGGGATGAGCAGTTCTTC; CDR3 protein: CASSVEGSGDEQFF
J gene: TRBJ2-7; clone size: .; D gene: TRBD1; V gene: TRBV7-9; CDR3 DNA: TGTGCCAGCAGCGTTACAGGGGACCGCTTCTACGAGCAGTACTTC; CDR3 protein: CASSVTGDRFYEQYF
J gene: TRBJ1-2; clone size: few; D gene: TRBD1; V gene: TRBV5-4; CDR3 DNA: TGTGCCAGCGGCCCCGTAGGACAGGGGACCAACTATGGCTACACCTTC; CDR3 protein: CASGPVGQGTNYGYTF
J gene: TRBJ2-5; clone size: once; D gene: .; V gene: TRBV2; CDR3 DNA: TGTGCCAGCAGGGGGGATAGCGACGAGGAGACCCAGTACTTC; CDR3 protein: CASRGDSDEETQYF
J gene: TRBJ2-5; clone size: .; D gene: .; V gene: TRBV6-4; CDR3 DNA: TGTGCCAACGGGGTTTTCCAAGAGACCCAGTACTTC; CDR3 protein: CANGVFQETQYF
J gene: TRBJ1-1; clone size: .; D gene: .; V gene: TRBV25-1; CDR3 DNA: TGTGCCAGCAGTCGCGGGATGAACACTGAAGCTTTCTTT; CDR3 protein: CASSRGMNTEAFF
J gene: TRBJ1-1; clone size: .; D gene: .; V gene: TRBV5-4; CDR3 DNA: TGTGCCAGCAGCTTTGCTTGGGCAGTTGAAGCTTTCTTT; CDR3 protein: CASSFAWAVEAFF
J gene: TRBJ1-1; clone size: .; D gene: .; V gene: TRBV5-1; CDR3 DNA: TGCGCCAGCAGCTTTGGTGAGATTATGAACACTGAAGCTTTCTTT; CDR3 protein: CASSFGEIMNTEAFF
J gene: TRBJ1-4; clone size: .; D gene: TRBD1; V gene: TRBV5-1; CDR3 DNA: TGCGCCAGCAGCTTGGACAGGGGAAAGAATGAAAAACTGTTTTTT; CDR3 protein: CASSLDRGKNEKLFF
J gene: TRBJ2-1; clone size: .; D gene: .; V gene: TRBV27; CDR3 DNA: TGTGCCAGCAGTTTTTCCCGAACCCCCTACAATGAGCAGTTCTTC; CDR3 protein: CASSFSRTPYNEQFF
J gene: TRBJ2-7; clone size: .; D gene: .; V gene: TRBV6-1; CDR3 DNA: TGTGCCAGCATCGAACCTACCTACGAGCAGTACTTC; CDR3 protein: CASIEPTYEQYF
J gene: TRBJ2-2; clone size: .; D gene: TRBD1; V gene: TRBV7-9; CDR3 DNA: TGTGCCAGCAGCTCGACAGGGGGTTACACCGGGGAGCTGTTTTTT; CDR3 protein: CASSSTGGYTGELFF
J gene: TRBJ1-2; clone size: .; D gene: .; V gene: TRBV4-3; CDR3 DNA: TGCGCCAGCAGCCAAGGGGTGACAGACTCCTATGGCTACACCTTC; CDR3 protein: CASSQGVTDSYGYTF
J gene: TRBJ1-1; clone size: .; D gene: .; V gene: TRBV7-9; CDR3 DNA: TGTGCCAGCAGCGGCTGGACAGAGAACACTGAAGCTTTCTTT; CDR3 protein: CASSGWTENTEAFF
J gene: TRBJ1-1; clone size: .; D gene: .; V gene: TRBV11-2; CDR3 DNA: TGTGCCAGCAGCTTATTCGGTGTAGCTTTCTTT; CDR3 protein: CASSLFGVAFF
J gene: TRBJ1-1; clone size: .; D gene: TRBD1; V gene: TRBV5-4; CDR3 DNA: TGTGCCAGCAGCTTTAAGTTTGGACAGGTGAACACTGAAGCTTTCTTT; CDR3 protein: CASSFKFGQVNTEAFF
J gene: TRBJ2-7; clone size: .; D gene: .; V gene: TRBV6-5; CDR3 DNA: TGTGCCAGCGGCAGGGGCTACGAGCAGTACTTC; CDR3 protein: CASGRGYEQYF
J gene: TRBJ1-1; clone size: .; D gene: TRBD1; V gene: TRBV29-1; CDR3 DNA: TGCAGCGTCCCCAGACAGGGGTCCACTGAAGCTTTCTTT; CDR3 protein: CSVPRQGSTEAFF
J gene: TRBJ2-7; clone size: .; D gene: .; V gene: TRBV19; CDR3 DNA: TGTGCCAGTAGCCTGGACAGCTCCTACGAGCAGTACTTC; CDR3 protein: CASSLDSSYEQYF
J gene: TRBJ2-5; clone size: .; D gene: .; V gene: TRBV19; CDR3 DNA: TGTGCCAGTAGTCGCAAATGGACGGTCACAGAGACCCAGTACTTC; CDR3 protein: CASSRKWTVTETQYF
J gene: TRBJ1-4; clone size: once; D gene: .; V gene: TRBV7-9; CDR3 DNA: TGTGCCAGCAGCCCTCCCGGTGCGGCTTTATTAAAGCTGTTTTTT; CDR3 protein: CASSPPGAALLKLFF
J gene: TRBJ2-1; clone size: .; D gene: TRBD2; V gene: TRBV4-3; CDR3 DNA: TGCGCCAGCAGCCAAGACGGACTAGCCAATGAGCAGTTCTTC; CDR3 protein: CASSQDGLANEQFF
J gene: TRBJ2-5; clone size: .; D gene: .; V gene: TRBV4-3; CDR3 DNA: TGCGCCAGCAGCCAAGACGCGGACAGCCAAGAGACCCAGTACTTC; CDR3 protein: CASSQDADSQETQYF
J gene: TRBJ2-3; clone size: .; D gene: TRBD2; V gene: TRBV15; CDR3 DNA: TGTGCCACCAGCTTCTTTGTGACTAGCGGGGGGGATGTCGCAGATACGCAGTATTTT; CDR3 protein: CATSFFVTSGGDVADTQYF
J gene: TRBJ1-5; clone size: .; D gene: .; V gene: TRBV9; CDR3 DNA: TGTGCCAGCAGCGTAGAGGACGGTAGCAATCAGCCCCAGCATTTT; CDR3 protein: CASSVEDGSNQPQHF